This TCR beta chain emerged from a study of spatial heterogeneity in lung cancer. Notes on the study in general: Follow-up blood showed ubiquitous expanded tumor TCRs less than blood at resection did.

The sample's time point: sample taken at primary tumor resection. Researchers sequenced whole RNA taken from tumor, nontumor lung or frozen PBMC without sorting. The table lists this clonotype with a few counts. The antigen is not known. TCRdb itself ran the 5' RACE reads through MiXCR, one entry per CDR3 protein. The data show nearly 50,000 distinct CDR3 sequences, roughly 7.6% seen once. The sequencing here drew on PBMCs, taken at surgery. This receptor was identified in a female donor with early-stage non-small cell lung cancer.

For the CDR3, the DNA is TGTGCCAGCAGCAAGGGACTAGCGGTAGGCACAGATACGCAGTATTTT. Protein: CASSKGLAVGTDTQYF. The J gene is TRBJ2-3, the V gene TRBV5-4; 11 nucleotides align to TRBD2. V lost 4 bases to trimming and J lost 1 base; unmatched junction nucleotides: 5. CDR3 length: 16 amino acids. Germline CDR1 is SGHNT and CDR2 is YYREEE (reference sequence). Combining the CDR3 with reference TRBV5-4 and TRBJ2-3 gives the whole variable domain ETGVTQSPTHLIKTRGQQVTLRCSSQSGHNTVSWYQQALGQGPQFIFQYYREEENGRGNFPPRFSGLQFPNYSSELNVNALELDDSALYLCASSKGLAVGTDTQYFGPGTRLTVL.